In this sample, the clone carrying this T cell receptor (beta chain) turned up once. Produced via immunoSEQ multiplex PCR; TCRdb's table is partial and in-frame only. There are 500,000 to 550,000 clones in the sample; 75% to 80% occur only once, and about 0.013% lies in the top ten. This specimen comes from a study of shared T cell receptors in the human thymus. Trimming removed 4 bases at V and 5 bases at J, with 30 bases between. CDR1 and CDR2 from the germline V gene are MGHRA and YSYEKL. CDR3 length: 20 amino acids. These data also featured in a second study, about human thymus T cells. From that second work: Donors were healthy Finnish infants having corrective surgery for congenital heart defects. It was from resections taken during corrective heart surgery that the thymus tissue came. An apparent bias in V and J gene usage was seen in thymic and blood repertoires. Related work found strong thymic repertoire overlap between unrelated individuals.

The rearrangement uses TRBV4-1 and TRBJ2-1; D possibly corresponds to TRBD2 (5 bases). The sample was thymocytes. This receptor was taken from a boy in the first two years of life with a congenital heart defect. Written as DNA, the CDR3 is TGCGCCAGCAGCCGACAAGCCCAGGTTGGGCGGGTCGAGGAAGACAATGAGCAGTTCTTC. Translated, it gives CASSRQAQVGRVEEDNEQFF.